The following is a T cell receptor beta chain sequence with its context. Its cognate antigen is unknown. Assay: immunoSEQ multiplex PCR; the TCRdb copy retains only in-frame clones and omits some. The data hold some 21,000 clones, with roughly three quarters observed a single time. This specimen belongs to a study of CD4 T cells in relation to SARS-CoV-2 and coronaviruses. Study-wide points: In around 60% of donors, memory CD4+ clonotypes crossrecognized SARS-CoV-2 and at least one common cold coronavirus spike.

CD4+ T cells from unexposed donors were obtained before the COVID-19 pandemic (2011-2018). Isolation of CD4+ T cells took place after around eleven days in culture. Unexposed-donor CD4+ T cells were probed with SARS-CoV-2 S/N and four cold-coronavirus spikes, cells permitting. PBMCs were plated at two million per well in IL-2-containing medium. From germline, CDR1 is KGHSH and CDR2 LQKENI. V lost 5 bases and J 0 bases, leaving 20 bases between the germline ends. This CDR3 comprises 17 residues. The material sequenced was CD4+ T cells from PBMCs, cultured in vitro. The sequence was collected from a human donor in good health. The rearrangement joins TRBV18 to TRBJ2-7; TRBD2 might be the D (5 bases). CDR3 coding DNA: TGTGCCAGCTCAACCGGGTCGGGTGCAAGCGGCTCCTACGAGCAGTACTTC. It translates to CASSTGSGASGSYEQYF.